This TCR beta chain came from a study of CD8+ T cells in alopecia areata. Study information: Percent affected scalp area, the SALT score, rated treated patients' severity.

This CDR3 comprises 14 residues. Per the germline V gene, CDR1 is LGHNA and CDR2 is YSLEER. Trimming took off 3 bases at V and 0 bases at J, with 8 bases between the two ends. The treatment is: oral pan-JAK inhibitor, 5-10 mg twice daily. Reverse transcribed after extraction, RNA yielded cDNA as the sequencing template. Measured with immunoSEQ multiplex PCR; TCRdb has only the in-frame clones, and not every one. Of 79,000 or so clones listed, about 71% are singletons. The rearrangement joins TRBV4-3 to TRBJ1-1, with unresolved D. Sample: CD8+ T cells sorted from blood, taken at week 24, from a patient treated with tofacitinib. The receptor was derived from a human donor with alopecia areata. The CDR3 is CASSQGIMNTEAFF. CDR3 sequence (DNA): TGCGCCAGCAGCCAGGGGATCATGAACACTGAAGCTTTCTTT.